This entry lists 20 T cell receptor beta chains sequenced from one sample in a study of cytomegalovirus exposure and HLA in healthy donors. The PCR used 60 Vbeta and 13 Jbeta primers. The data were produced by immunoSEQ multiplex PCR, yet TCRdb's version contains in-frame clones alone and is incomplete. The top ten clones hold 4% to 4.5% of a sample with more than 95,000 clones, roughly 74% of them seen once. Material: PBMCs. These receptors were collected from a woman aged 45 to 65 in good health and CMV-seropositive.

The chain uses TRBV18 and TRBJ2-1; D possibly corresponds to TRBD1 (5 bases). V shed 2 bases and J shed 2 bases, with 10 bases lying between them. The CDR3 has 15 residues. Germline V gene sequence: CDR1 KGHSH, CDR2 LQKENI. DNA for the CDR3: TGTGCCAGCTCACCAGCCAGGGCAACCTACAATGAGCAGTTCTTC. Its translation: CASSPARATYNEQFF.

V is TRBV7-6 and J is TRBJ2-7; TRBD1 agrees at 9 bases. The germline V gene encodes CDR1 SGHVS and CDR2 FNYEAQ. The trim removed 2 bases at V and 5 bases at J, leaving 4 bases unmatched. CDR3 length: 14 residues. CDR3 residues: CASSLLTGGDEQYF. The CDR3 DNA follows: TGTGCCAGCAGCTTACTGACAGGGGGAGACGAGCAGTACTTC. Full variable domain (rest looked up from reference TRBV7-6 and TRBJ2-7): GAGVSQSPRYKVTKRGQDVALRCDPISGHVSLYWYRQALGQGPEFLTYFNYEAQQDKSGLPNDRFSAERPEGSISTLTIQRTEQRDSAMYRCASSLLTGGDEQYFGPGTRLTVT.

This clone was counted a few times. The rearrangement joins TRBV5-1 to TRBJ2-3, with TRBD2 as a possible D gene (6 bases). Looked up from germline, CDR1 is SGHRS and CDR2 is YFSETQ. V lost 4 bases and J 4 bases, leaving 22 bases between the germline ends. CDR3 length equals 17 residues. This CDR3 reads CASSLIGRDFLSDTQYF. CDR3 coding DNA: TGCGCCAGCAGCCTAATCGGACGGGACTTTTTGTCAGATACGCAGTATTTT.

Worth noting for this clone: Other DNA sequences in the sample encode the same CDR3. The chain has TRBV20-1 and TRBJ2-7; D might be TRBD1 (5 bases). V was pared by 6 bases and J by 3 bases, with 9 bases between. The V gene's germline CDR1 is DFQATT and CDR2 SNEGSKA (reference sequence). This CDR3 region has 11 residues. The CDR3 DNA reads as TGCAGTGCGTCCCAGGGCTACGAGCAGTACTTC. This encodes CSASQGYEQYF.

The CDR3 is CASRERTLDEKLFF. The CDR3 bases are TGTGCCAGCAGGGAAAGGACACTGGACGAAAAACTGTTTTTT. The rearrangement links TRBV6-1 to TRBJ1-4, with a tentative D call TRBD1 (5 bases). The CDR3 is 14 amino acids. The germline V gene has CDR1 MNHNS and CDR2 SASEGT. Trimming took off 6 bases at V and 8 bases at J, with 16 bases between the two ends.

The J gene is TRBJ2-1, the V gene TRBV7-2, with TRBD2 identical over 7 bases. With V trimmed by 3 bases and J by 1 base, 0 bases remained unmatched. Germline values: CDR1 SGHTA, CDR2 FQGNSA. The CDR3 consists of 14 residues. The CDR3 is CASSLGGSYNEQFF. CDR3 DNA: TGTGCCAGCAGCTTGGGGGGGTCCTACAATGAGCAGTTCTTC.

In this sample, this clone turned up a few times. The rearrangement uses TRBV5-4 and TRBJ1-4; D is ambiguous. Per germline, CDR1 SGHNT and CDR2 YYREEE (reference sequence). The CDR3 is 15 amino acids. Trimming pared 4 bases from V and 0 bases from J, leaving 10 bases between. CDR3 nucleotides: TGTGCCAGCAGCCCCGAGGCTACAACTAATGAAAAACTGTTTTTT. It specifies CASSPEATTNEKLFF.

The chain links TRBV5-1 to TRBJ2-5; TRBD1 aligns across 8 bases. The length of the CDR3 is 14 residues. V lost 2 bases and J lost 1; bases outside the gene matches: 1. Germline loops: CDR1 SGHRS, CDR2 YFSETQ. In nucleotides, the CDR3 is TGCGCCAGCAGCTTTGGACAGGGCCAAGAGACCCAGTACTTC. This gives the protein CASSFGQGQETQYF.

This clone was counted a few times. The chain employs TRBV19 and TRBJ2-5; a weak D match, TRBD2 (5 bases). V was pared by 5 bases and J by 0 bases, with 7 bases between. Germline V gene sequence: CDR1 LNHDA, CDR2 SQIVND (reference sequence). This CDR3 comprises 13 residues. The CDR3 DNA reads as TGTGCCAGTAGTTCGGGGTACCAAGAGACCCAGTACTTC. This encodes CASSSGYQETQYF.

The table lists this clone with a few counts. The chain combines TRBV19 with TRBJ1-2, with TRBD1 matching over 7 bases. V was pared by 3 bases and J by 4 bases, with 2 bases of the junction left unmatched. Per germline, CDR1 LNHDA and CDR2 SQIVND (reference sequence). The CDR3 covers 13 residues. CDR3 residues: CASSMTGSYGYTF. The CDR3 DNA follows: TGTGCCAGTAGTATGACAGGGTCCTATGGCTACACCTTC.

The chain combines TRBV5-1 with TRBJ1-6, with 9 bases identical to TRBD1. The germline V gene has CDR1 SGHRS and CDR2 YFSETQ. Trimming cost V 4 bases and J 9 bases; bases outside gene matches: 11. CDR3 size: 16 residues. The CDR3 is CASSVDPQGALSPLHF. CDR3 bases: TGCGCCAGCAGCGTAGACCCACAGGGGGCCCTTTCACCCCTCCACTTT.

The J gene is TRBJ1-4, the V gene TRBV2; D is uncertain. This CDR3 spans 13 amino acids. V gave up 4 bases and J gave up 6 bases, with 9 bases separating them. Germline loops: CDR1 SNHLY, CDR2 FYNNEI. CDR3 nucleotide sequence: TGTGCCAGCAGTGCCCGCGATGATGAAAAACTGTTTTTT. Translating it yields CASSARDDEKLFF.

The gene calls are TRBV6-4 and TRBJ2-7; the match to TRBD1 covers 11 bases. V lost 2 bases and J lost 5; bases outside the gene matches: 8. Germline V gene lookup returns CDR1 MRHNA and CDR2 SNTAGT. This CDR3 has 16 amino acids. DNA of the CDR3: TGTGCCAGCAGTGACCCGGACAGGGGGCTTAACCACGAGCAGTACTTC. This encodes CASSDPDRGLNHEQYF.

The CDR3 DNA sequence: TGTGCCAGCAGCCGAGGGTTCAAGAATGAAAAACTGTTTTTT. It is translated as CASSRGFKNEKLFF. The J gene is TRBJ1-4, the V gene TRBV11-2; no reliable D call. Looked up from germline, CDR1 is SGHAT and CDR2 is FQNNGV. The V gene lost 5 bases and the J gene lost 5 bases, with 12 bases spanning the gap. The CDR3 totals 14 residues.

V gene TRBV7-2 combines with J gene TRBJ2-3; D is possibly TRBD2 (6 bases). Germline assignment: CDR1 SGHTA and CDR2 FQGNSA. V was trimmed by 2 bases and J by 8 bases, leaving 14 bases between them. The CDR3 is 14 residues long. In nucleotides, the CDR3 is TGTGCCAGCAGCTTAATTGGGGGGATAGTTACGCAGTATTTT. It specifies CASSLIGGIVTQYF. Full variable domain (outside the CDR3, taken from reference TRBV7-2 and TRBJ2-3): GAGVSQSPSNKVTEKGKDVELRCDPISGHTALYWYRQSLGQGLEFLIYFQGNSAPDKSGLPSDRFSAERTGGSVSTLTIQRTQQEDSAVYLCASSLIGGIVTQYFGPGTRLTVL.

V gene TRBV7-6 combines with J gene TRBJ1-3; the match to TRBD1 covers 7 bases. With 1 base clipped from V and 3 bases from J, the junction kept 3 bases outside the gene matches. This CDR3 has 15 residues. Germline V CDR1 and CDR2: SGHVS, FNYEAQ. As DNA, the CDR3 is TGTGCCAGCAGCTTAGGACAGGGCCTTGGAAACACCATATATTTT. This encodes CASSLGQGLGNTIYF.

The gene calls are TRBV6-5 and TRBJ2-7, with 12 bases lining up with TRBD2. Germline lookup yields CDR1 MNHEY and CDR2 SVGAGI. The CDR3 length is 14 residues. The junction had 5 bases not matched to a gene; V was cut back by 6 bases and J by 5 bases. CDR3: CASRRTSGAHEQYF. Written as DNA, the CDR3 is TGTGCCAGCAGAAGGACTAGCGGGGCCCACGAGCAGTACTTC.

The chain links TRBV7-8 to TRBJ2-7, with TRBD1 identical over 7 bases. The junction had 12 bases not matched to a gene; V was cut back by 5 bases and J by 2 bases. CDR1 is SGHVS, CDR2 FQNEAQ, per germline. The CDR3 spans 16 residues. CDR3 coding DNA: TGTGCCAGCAGCCCAAAGGCGGCCGGGACAGCCTACGAGCAGTACTTC. Encoded protein: CASSPKAAGTAYEQYF.

There are a few counts of this clone. The chain uses TRBV11-3 and TRBJ2-1, with a possible D match to TRBD2 (6 bases). CDR1 SGHNT and CDR2 YENEEA come from the germline V gene. The CDR3 is made up of 12 amino acids. V lost 3 bases to trimming and J lost 10 bases, with 10 bases between them. The CDR3 bases are TGTGCCAGCAGCTTGGAGGGTGGAGAGCAGTTCTTC. This translates into CASSLEGGEQFF.

The chain combines TRBV9 with TRBJ2-1, with 8 bases matching TRBD2. This CDR3 has 13 residues. V lost 9 bases and J lost 5; bases outside the gene matches: 7. In germline, CDR1 is SGDLS, CDR2 YYNGEE. As DNA, the CDR3 is TGTGCCACCGCGGGGGGACCCAACAATGAGCAGTTCTTC. Protein: CATAGGPNNEQFF.